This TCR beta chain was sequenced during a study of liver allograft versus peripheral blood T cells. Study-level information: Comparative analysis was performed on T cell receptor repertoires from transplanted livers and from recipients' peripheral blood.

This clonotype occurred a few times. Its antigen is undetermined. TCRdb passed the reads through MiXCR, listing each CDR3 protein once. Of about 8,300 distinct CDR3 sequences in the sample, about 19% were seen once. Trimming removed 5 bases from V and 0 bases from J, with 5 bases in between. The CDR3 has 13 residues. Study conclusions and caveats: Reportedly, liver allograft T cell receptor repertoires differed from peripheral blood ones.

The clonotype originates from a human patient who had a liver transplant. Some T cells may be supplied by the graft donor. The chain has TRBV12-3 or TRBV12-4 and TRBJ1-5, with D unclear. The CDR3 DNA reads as TGTGCCAGCAGTCTGTATAGCAATCAGCCCCAGCATTTT. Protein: CASSLYSNQPQHF.